The entry that follows covers one T cell receptor beta chain sequence. Via MiXCR, TCRdb re-called the RT-PCR reads, giving one row per CDR3 protein. The sample includes under 200,000 distinct CDR3 sequences, roughly 31% seen only once; the top ten take around 3.3%. The data derive from a study of patients and donors after allogeneic stem cell transplantation. The CDR3 loop spans 17 amino acids. V was pared by 0 bases and J by 10 bases, with 9 bases of the junction left unmatched. CDR1 and CDR2 (germline): SGHDN, FVKESK. The sample comprised blood, either unsorted or a sorted T cell fraction (not recorded which). The sequence was obtained from a human donor who was either an allogeneic HSCT recipient or a stem cell or donor lymphocyte infusion donor (not recorded which). It is not recorded whose cells these are; they may come from a transplant donor. The chain recombines TRBV14 with TRBJ2-1; 13 nucleotides agree with TRBD2. The CDR3 sequence: CASSQDPGLAGLREQFF. The CDR3 bases are TGTGCCAGCAGCCAAGACCCGGGACTAGCGGGGCTCAGGGAGCAGTTCTTC. The variable domain in full, completed from reference TRBV14 and TRBJ2-1, reads EAGVTQFPSHSVIEKGQTVTLRCDPISGHDNLYWYRRVMGKEIKFLLHFVKESKQDESGMPNNRFLAERTGGTYSTLKVQPAELEDSGVYFCASSQDPGLAGLREQFFGPGTRLTVL.